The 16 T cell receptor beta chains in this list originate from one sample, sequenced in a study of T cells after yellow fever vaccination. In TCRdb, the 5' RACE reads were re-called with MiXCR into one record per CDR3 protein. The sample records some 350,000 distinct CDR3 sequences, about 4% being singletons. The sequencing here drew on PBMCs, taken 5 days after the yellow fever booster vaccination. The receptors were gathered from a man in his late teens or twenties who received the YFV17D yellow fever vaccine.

CDR3 DNA: TGCGCCAGCAGTCATCGGACAGGGGTACCCCTAGAGCAGTACTTC. Translation gives CASSHRTGVPLEQYF. This chain connects TRBV5-1 to TRBJ2-7, with 9 bases aligning to TRBD1. CDR3 length equals 15 residues. Germline trimming cut 5 bases from V and 7 bases from J; bases unmatched to any gene: 13. Germline V gene data show CDR1 as SGHRS and CDR2 as YFSETQ.

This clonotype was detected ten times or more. The CDR3 nucleotides read TGCAGTGCTAGAGATGCGGGGGGGCCCTCGAGCTCCTACAATGAGCAGTTCTTC. It encodes CSARDAGGPSSSYNEQFF. The chain carries TRBV20-1 and TRBJ2-1; 9 bases fit TRBD2. The CDR3 runs to 18 residues. Germline trimming cut 0 bases from V and 0 bases from J; bases unmatched to any gene: 9. Germline CDR1 DFQATT, CDR2 SNEGSKA (reference sequence).

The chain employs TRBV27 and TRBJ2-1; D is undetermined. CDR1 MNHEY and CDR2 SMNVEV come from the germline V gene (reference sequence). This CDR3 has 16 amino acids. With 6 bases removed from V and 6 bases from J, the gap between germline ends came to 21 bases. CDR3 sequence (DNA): TGTGCCAGCAGCCTTCACCTGTCTTCCAGACGCAATGAGCAGTTCTTC. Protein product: CASSLHLSSRRNEQFF.

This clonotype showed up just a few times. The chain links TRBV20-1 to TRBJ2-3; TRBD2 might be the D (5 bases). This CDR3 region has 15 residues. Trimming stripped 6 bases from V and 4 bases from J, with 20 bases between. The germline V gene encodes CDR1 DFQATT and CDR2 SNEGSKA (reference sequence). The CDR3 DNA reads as TGCAGTGCAACCGGACCCACCAAACTAGCAGATACGCAGTATTTT. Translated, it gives CSATGPTKLADTQYF.

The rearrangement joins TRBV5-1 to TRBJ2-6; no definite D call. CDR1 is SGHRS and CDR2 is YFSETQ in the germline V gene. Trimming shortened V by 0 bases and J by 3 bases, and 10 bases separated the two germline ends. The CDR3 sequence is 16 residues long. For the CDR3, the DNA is TGCGCCAGCAGCTTGGCCGGGCAGGTTGGGGCCAACGTCCTGACTTTC. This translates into CASSLAGQVGANVLTF.

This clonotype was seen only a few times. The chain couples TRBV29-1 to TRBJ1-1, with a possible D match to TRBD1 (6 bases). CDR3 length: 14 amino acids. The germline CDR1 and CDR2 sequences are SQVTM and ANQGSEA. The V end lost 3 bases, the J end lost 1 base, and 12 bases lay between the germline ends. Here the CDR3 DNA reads TGCAGCGTTGACGGACAGATGGGGAACACTGAAGCTTTCTTT. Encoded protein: CSVDGQMGNTEAFF. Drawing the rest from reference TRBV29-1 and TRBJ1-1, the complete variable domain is SAVISQKPSRDICQRGTSLTIQCQVDSQVTMMFWYRQQPGQSLTLIATANQGSEATYESGFVIDKFPISRPNLTFSTLTVSNMSPEDSSIYLCSVDGQMGNTEAFFGQGTRLTVV.

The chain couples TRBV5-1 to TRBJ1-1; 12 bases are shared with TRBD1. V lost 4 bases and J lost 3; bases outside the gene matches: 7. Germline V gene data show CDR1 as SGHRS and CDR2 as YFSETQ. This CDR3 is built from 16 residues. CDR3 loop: CASSVPGQGADTEAFF. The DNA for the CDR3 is TGCGCCAGCAGCGTACCGGGACAGGGGGCAGACACTGAAGCTTTCTTT.

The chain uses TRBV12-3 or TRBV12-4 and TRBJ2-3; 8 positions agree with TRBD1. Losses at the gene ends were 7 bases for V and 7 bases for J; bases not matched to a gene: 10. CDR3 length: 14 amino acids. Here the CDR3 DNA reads TGTGCCAGCATCCAGGGGGCGAACGGGTATACGCAGTATTTT. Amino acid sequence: CASIQGANGYTQYF.

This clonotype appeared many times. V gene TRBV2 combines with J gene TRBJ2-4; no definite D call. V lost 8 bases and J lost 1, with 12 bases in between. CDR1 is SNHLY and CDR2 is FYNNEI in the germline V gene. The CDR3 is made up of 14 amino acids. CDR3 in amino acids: CASAGVGAKNIQYF. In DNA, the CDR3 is TGTGCCAGCGCTGGTGTGGGGGCCAAAAACATTCAGTACTTC.

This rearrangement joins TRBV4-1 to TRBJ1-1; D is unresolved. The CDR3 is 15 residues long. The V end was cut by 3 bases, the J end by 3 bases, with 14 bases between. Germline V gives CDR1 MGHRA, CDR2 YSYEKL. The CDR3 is CASSHLAADDTEAFF. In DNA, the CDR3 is TGCGCCAGCAGCCATCTCGCTGCAGACGACACTGAAGCTTTCTTT.

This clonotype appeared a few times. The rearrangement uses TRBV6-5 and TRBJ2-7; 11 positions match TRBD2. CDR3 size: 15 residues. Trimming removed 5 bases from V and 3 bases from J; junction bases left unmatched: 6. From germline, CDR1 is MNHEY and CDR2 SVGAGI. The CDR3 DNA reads TGTGCCAGCAGTGGGGGGACTAGCGGCGTCTACGAGCAGTACTTC. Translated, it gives CASSGGTSGVYEQYF.

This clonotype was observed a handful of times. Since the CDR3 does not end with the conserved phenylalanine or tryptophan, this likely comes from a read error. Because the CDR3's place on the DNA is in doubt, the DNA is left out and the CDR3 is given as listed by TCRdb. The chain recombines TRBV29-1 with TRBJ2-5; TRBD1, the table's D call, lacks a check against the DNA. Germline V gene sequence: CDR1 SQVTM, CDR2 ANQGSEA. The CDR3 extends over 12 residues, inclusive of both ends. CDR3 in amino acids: CSVEDPQGSPKL.

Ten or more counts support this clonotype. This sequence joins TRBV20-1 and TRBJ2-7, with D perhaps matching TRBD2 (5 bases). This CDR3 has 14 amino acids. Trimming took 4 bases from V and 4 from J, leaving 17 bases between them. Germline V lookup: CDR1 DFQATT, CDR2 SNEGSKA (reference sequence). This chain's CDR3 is CSATEAPRAYEQYF. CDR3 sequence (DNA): TGCAGTGCTACGGAGGCGCCTAGGGCTTACGAGCAGTACTTC.

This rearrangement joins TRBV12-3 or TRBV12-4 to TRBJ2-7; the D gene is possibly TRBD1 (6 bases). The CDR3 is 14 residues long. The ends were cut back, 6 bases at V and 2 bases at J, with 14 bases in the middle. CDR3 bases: TGTGCCAGCAGACGGGACACCGCGACCTACGAGCAGTACTTC. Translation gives CASRRDTATYEQYF.

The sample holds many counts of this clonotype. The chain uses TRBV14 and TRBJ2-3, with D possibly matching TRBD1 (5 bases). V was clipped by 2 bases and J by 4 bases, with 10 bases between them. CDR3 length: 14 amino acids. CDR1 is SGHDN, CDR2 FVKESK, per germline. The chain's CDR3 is CASSQSSRADTQYF. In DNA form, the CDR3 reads TGTGCCAGCAGCCAATCGTCCAGGGCAGATACGCAGTATTTT.

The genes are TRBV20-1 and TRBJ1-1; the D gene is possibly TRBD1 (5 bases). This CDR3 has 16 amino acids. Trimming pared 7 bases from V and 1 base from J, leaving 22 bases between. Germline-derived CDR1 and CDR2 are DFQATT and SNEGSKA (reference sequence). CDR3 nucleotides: TGCAGTGTAAGAGCCTGGACGGGGCAGGGGAACACTGAAGCTTTCTTT. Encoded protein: CSVRAWTGQGNTEAFF.